This T cell receptor (beta chain) derives from a study of neoadjuvant nivolumab and ipilimumab in lung cancer. Study-wide results and caveats: From pretherapy to surgery, tumor richness and clonality rose with dual therapy. Resected-tumor TCR richness correlated positively with pretherapy blood richness.

The CDR3 extends over 14 amino acids. The germline V gene has CDR1 LNHDA and CDR2 SQIVND (reference sequence). Trimming pared 1 base from V and 6 bases from J, leaving 12 bases between. For this clone: Its antigen is unidentified.

TCRdb's copy holds only in-frame clones and misses some; the assay was immunoSEQ multiplex PCR. The sample includes tens of thousands of clones, around 80% of them seen just once. Material: peripheral blood, obtained before neoadjuvant nivolumab, alone or with ipilimumab. The receptor was isolated from an adult with non-small cell lung cancer. This chain uses TRBV19 with TRBJ1-1, with D possibly being TRBD1 (5 bases). CDR3 in DNA: TGTGCCAGTAGTATAGGGGAACAGGTTCCTGAAGCTTTCTTT. It specifies CASSIGEQVPEAFF. The complete variable domain, with remaining parts taken from reference TRBV19 and TRBJ1-1, reads DGGITQSPKYLFRKEGQNVTLSCEQNLNHDAMYWYRQDPGQGLRLIYYSQIVNDFQKGDIAEGYSVSREKKESFPLTVTSAQKNPTAFYLCASSIGEQVPEAFFGQGTRLTVV.